What follows describes a single TCR beta chain. This sample stems from a study of blood T cell repertoires in COVID-19. Residents of 24 US areas, aged roughly 18 to 89 years, made up the participants. Assay: immunoSEQ multiplex PCR; the TCRdb copy retains only in-frame clones and omits some. The data show 190,000 or so clones, about nine tenths seen once. Sequencing used PBMCs or T cells enriched from blood (not recorded which). This TCR was recovered from a man aged 25-45 years who had recovered from COVID-19.

The chain's CDR3 is CASSLFKGGGTSSYNEQFF. The CDR3 coding sequence is TGCGCCAGCAGCTTGTTTAAAGGGGGCGGGACCAGCTCCTACAATGAGCAGTTCTTC. The V gene is TRBV5-1, the J gene TRBJ2-1, with TRBD1 as a possible D gene (7 bases). The CDR3 totals 19 residues. Germline CDR1 SGHRS, CDR2 YFSETQ. V gave up 1 base and J gave up 0 bases, with 20 bases separating them.